The rows below give T cell receptor beta chains drawn from one sample of a study of blood T cell repertoires in COVID-19. Sequenced by immunoSEQ multiplex PCR; TCRdb stores in-frame clones only, minus some. Among fewer than 350,000 clones, 85% were seen once, and the ten largest hold under 3%. Sequencing was done on a sample of PBMCs or T cells enriched from blood (not recorded which). These receptors came from a woman aged 45 to 65 who had recovered from COVID-19. The CDR3 runs from the conserved cysteine through the conserved F or W.

v_call	cdr3_aa
TRBV25-1	CASSESRGKDYGYTF
TRBV9	CASSGTPGQGLEDTEAFF
TRBV30	CAWSPRLAVTGELFF
TRBV28	CASSVGGEKYNEQFF
TRBV30	CAWSIQGAGEKLFF
TRBV15	CATSRAGDGSPLHF
TRBV19	CASSLTGQSVEEQFF
TRBV4-3	CASSQVGTSGSNEQFF
TRBV5-5	CASSSDRGQGWTQYF
TRBV12-5	CASGLDSGLGTFF
TRBV7-6	CASSGQDEKLFF
TRBV7-2	CASSLGAGVQETQYF
TRBV11-2	CASSPTGQKITGYTF
TRBV30	CASRGSEGTEAFF
TRBV7-9	CASSRTQNRGSPLHF
TRBV19	CASSGWGGTLNTEAFF
TRBV2	CASSESLAGLRETQYF
TRBV5-1	CASSPGGTGTETQYF
TRBV5-1	CASSLDRGPYEQYF
TRBV19	CASSPHRQTDTQYF
TRBV30	CAWSSGTGVRQPQHF
TRBV10-3	CAIMPGLATSGELFF
TRBV7-2	CASSLVVINSPLHF
TRBV4-1	CASSQVWLAMTQYF
TRBV28	CASRRQGIETYEQYF
TRBV19	CASSDRGNYGYTF
TRBV29-1	CSVVEQETQYF
TRBV6-2/TRBV6-3	CASSYLGQGAHGYTF
TRBV19	CASRLAGDTGELFF
TRBV11-2	CASSLDGFLASGFTDTQYF
TRBV20-1	CSASYTGGTGELFF
TRBV3-1/TRBV3-2	CASSPKPLRREEKLFF
TRBV7-3	CASSQGQSSTDTQYF
TRBV27	CASSPIFTGGGGNSPLHF
TRBV11-2	CASRPGLRVFEQYF
TRBV5-1	CASSLVDYSNEQFF
TRBV6-5	CASSFSQGVEQFF
TRBV3-1/TRBV3-2	CASSRDQETQYF
TRBV9	CASSSPTSGDSYNEQFF
TRBV28	CASSQTQTPGQKAFF
TRBV4-3	CASSHKKFGTPAGETQYF
TRBV7-9	CASSSAVGGETQYF
TRBV5-6	CASRPPTGTNYGYTF
TRBV5-1	CASSRGGPNTGELFF
TRBV5-1	CASSDRGENTEAFF
TRBV6-5	CASSYSMTGDNGYTF
TRBV3-1/TRBV3-2	CASSPQPGTSYEQYF
TRBV5-6	CASGLAQGNFYEQYF
TRBV5-1	CASRAGSGDYNEQFF
TRBV4-1	CASSQVDRVSSPLHF
TRBV11-3	CASGRGENTEAFF
TRBV7-3	CASSATGDGYNEQFF
TRBV7-8	CASSLPDRGRYGGQFF
TRBV12-5	CASGPNGLAGDNEQFF
TRBV28	CASRSRDRGVREQYF
TRBV7-9	CASSQSTTLTGVTDTQYF
TRBV2	CASSEDRGLSQPQHF
TRBV6-2/TRBV6-3	CASSSQGIGKLFF
TRBV7-2	CASSLGRGLPNTEAFF